This T cell receptor beta chain was recovered during a study of monozygotic twins with inflammatory bowel disease (dated by TCRdb to between 2019 and 2020). Concerning the study at large: The complete study included roughly 30 monozygotic twin pairs: 19 IBD-discordant Danish pairs and nine German pairs, of which four were IBD-concordant and five were IBD-discordant. Each individual had, on average, about 151 000 unique TCRalpha sequences and 181 000 unique TCRbeta sequences available for analysis. Within discordant pairs, disease-associated traits were sought mainly by comparing IBD patients with their genetically identical healthy co-twins. General conclusions and limits of the study: The analysis was unable to tell different T cell subtypes apart. IBD patients had lower TCRbeta repertoire diversity, measured by the inverse Simpson index, than their healthy co-twins. Compared with healthy twins, IBD patients shared fewer clonotypes with other individuals, and the difference was most pronounced in patients with signs of disease activity. Concordant and discordant twins showed no difference in repertoire similarity, possibly because of limited statistical power. The results gave no support for a single strong signal or clonotype linked to IBD. Because patients received different immunosuppressive treatments, the repertoires may have picked up extra background noise and variability between individuals.

Of note for this clonotype: The antigen it binds to is not known.

The library came from 5' RACE. For each TCR library, around 3,500 ng of total RNA was used. For each sample, cDNA synthesis was carried out in eight separate reactions using SMARTScribe reverse transcriptase. During cDNA synthesis, template switching introduced unique molecular identifiers that contained a 6-nucleotide sample barcode. Two nested PCRs of roughly 16 and 10 cycles amplified the TCRalpha and TCRbeta cDNA, and bead purification followed each PCR. Before amplification, cDNA was treated with uracil DNA-glycosylase and purified using the QIAquick PCR purification kit. The second PCR was the step at which Illumina TruSeq-compatible adapters and sample-specific barcodes were added. TapeStation and Qubit were used to check library quality and concentration, and 5 to 6 ng of each library went into the pool. Pooled libraries were sequenced on an Illumina HiSeq2500 single-index Rapid Run with 2 x 100 bp reads and custom sequencing primers. As for the original processing: PCR and sequencing errors were corrected by UMI-based consensus assembly using MiGEC version 1.2.6. MiXCR version 2.1.1 was used for V(D)J alignment, clonotype assembly and CDR3 extraction. To normalise gene usage, clonotype sharing and MAIT/NKT TCR abundance, the analysis used the top 1000, 10 000 and 20 000 clonotypes per sample. After downsampling to 27 000 UMIs, diversity was calculated as the inverse Simpson index using the vegan R package. Paired Mann-Whitney U tests were applied to discordant twin pairs, and Benjamini-Hochberg correction was used for multiple testing. TCRdb reprocessed the reads and assigns one entry to each CDR3 protein sequence, leaving out DNA. Here the V and J calls rest on TCRdb's processing, not on the authors' analysis. The record for this sample contains approximately 160,000 distinct CDR3 sequences. Of the sample, over 2.5% falls within the top ten clones.

Including cysteine and phenylalanine, the CDR3 has 13 amino acids. No DNA is given. The germline V gene (reference sequence) supplies CDR1 MNHEY and CDR2 SMNVEV. From each donor, an approximately 2.4 ml peripheral blood sample was drawn into PAXgene tubes and stored at -80 degrees C. Without T cell sorting, total RNA was isolated from whole blood using the PAXgene blood miRNA kit on an automated QIAcube. Peripheral blood from monozygotic twin pairs who were concordant or discordant for inflammatory bowel disease underwent deep TCRalpha and TCRbeta repertoire profiling using unique molecular barcoding. For every twin pair, smoking habits were documented, and each individual was categorised as a current, former or never smoker.

The sequence was obtained from a human donor with ulcerative colitis or Crohn's disease, or a healthy co-twin of an affected twin (not recorded which). Sequences were obtained from blood. This chain is built from TRBV27 and TRBJ1-2; TCRdb's D gene call, TRBD1, goes unchecked for lack of DNA. CDR3 region: CASSSGGTVGYTF.